This is a list of T cell receptor beta chains from one sample in a study of PD-L1 blockade in urothelial cancer. The protocol was immunoSEQ multiplex PCR, while the TCRdb copy is restricted to in-frame clones and leaves out a portion. The sample lists more than 90,000 clones, approximately 90% seen once, with about 4% in the top ten. The source was PBMCs, collected around atezolizumab (anti-PD-L1) treatment. Receptors originate from a man aged 55 to 69 with urothelial cancer. The CDR3 runs from the conserved cysteine through the conserved F or W. The D gene is left open where the match is weak. Size values are once, few and many counts, or a class for expanded clones, and some rows have none.

clone_size: NA
d_call: TRBD2
j_call: TRBJ2-2
v_call: TRBV30
cdr3_aa: CAWDGKGLAGENTGELFF
cdr3_nt: TGTGCCTGGGACGGTAAGGGACTAGCGGGTGAAAACACCGGGGAGCTGTTTTTT

clone_size: NA
d_call: NA
j_call: TRBJ1-1
v_call: TRBV7-3
cdr3_aa: CASSLQGNGEAFF
cdr3_nt: TGTGCCAGCAGCTTACAGGGGAACGGAGAAGCTTTCTTT

clone_size: NA
d_call: NA
j_call: TRBJ2-7
v_call: TRBV6-4
cdr3_aa: CASRTRTAYSGEQYF
cdr3_nt: TGTGCCAGCAGAACAAGGACAGCGTACTCGGGGGAGCAGTACTTC

clone_size: NA
d_call: TRBD2
j_call: TRBJ2-1
v_call: TRBV6-5
cdr3_aa: CASSYSLASEQFF
cdr3_nt: TGTGCCAGCAGTTACTCACTAGCGAGTGAGCAGTTCTTC

clone_size: NA
d_call: NA
j_call: TRBJ2-5
v_call: TRBV5-1
cdr3_aa: CASSLERFSGFGETQYF
cdr3_nt: TGCGCCAGCAGCTTGGAACGTTTTTCAGGGTTCGGAGAGACCCAGTACTTC

clone_size: NA
d_call: TRBD2
j_call: TRBJ2-1
v_call: TRBV9
cdr3_aa: CASSVATGGAYNEQFF
cdr3_nt: TGTGCCAGCAGCGTAGCTACGGGGGGGGCTTACAATGAGCAGTTCTTC

clone_size: NA
d_call: NA
j_call: TRBJ1-2
v_call: TRBV19
cdr3_aa: CASSLPGNYGYTF
cdr3_nt: TGTGCCAGTAGCCTACCGGGTAACTATGGCTACACCTTC

clone_size: NA
d_call: NA
j_call: TRBJ2-2
v_call: TRBV10-2
cdr3_aa: CASRTLSNTGELFF
cdr3_nt: TGCGCCAGCAGAACGCTATCGAACACCGGGGAGCTGTTTTTT

clone_size: NA
d_call: NA
j_call: TRBJ1-4
v_call: TRBV4-3
cdr3_aa: CASSPGTKEKLFF
cdr3_nt: TGCGCCAGCAGCCCCGGGACAAAAGAAAAACTGTTTTTT

clone_size: NA
d_call: TRBD2
j_call: TRBJ2-6
v_call: TRBV19
cdr3_aa: CASAGGSGANVLTF
cdr3_nt: TGTGCCAGTGCGGGGGGCTCTGGGGCCAACGTCCTGACTTTC

clone_size: NA
d_call: NA
j_call: TRBJ2-1
v_call: TRBV9
cdr3_aa: CASSLRADSYNEQFF
cdr3_nt: TGTGCCAGCAGCCTAAGGGCGGACAGCTACAATGAGCAGTTCTTC

clone_size: NA
d_call: TRBD1
j_call: TRBJ2-7
v_call: TRBV5-4
cdr3_aa: CASSPTPGTGLNEQYF
cdr3_nt: TGTGCCAGCAGCCCGACCCCCGGGACAGGCCTAAACGAGCAGTACTTC

clone_size: NA
d_call: TRBD1
j_call: TRBJ2-2
v_call: TRBV7-2
cdr3_aa: CASSSGQGTGELFF
cdr3_nt: TGTGCCAGCAGCTCGGGACAGGGGACCGGGGAGCTGTTTTTT

clone_size: once
d_call: NA
j_call: TRBJ2-5
v_call: TRBV5-1
cdr3_aa: CASSRAGSRGSQETQYF
cdr3_nt: TGCGCCAGCAGCCGGGCCGGGAGCCGTGGCTCACAAGAGACCCAGTACTTC

clone_size: NA
d_call: NA
j_call: TRBJ1-4
v_call: TRBV9
cdr3_aa: CASSVGVRNEKLFF
cdr3_nt: TGTGCCAGCAGCGTAGGAGTCAGGAATGAAAAACTGTTTTTT

clone_size: NA
d_call: TRBD2
j_call: TRBJ2-3
v_call: TRBV4-3
cdr3_aa: CASSQEWLAGRTDTQYF
cdr3_nt: TGCGCCAGCAGCCAAGAATGGCTAGCGGGACGCACAGATACGCAGTATTTT

clone_size: NA
d_call: NA
j_call: TRBJ1-1
v_call: TRBV10-3
cdr3_aa: CAISVRENTEAFF
cdr3_nt: TGTGCCATCAGTGTTCGAGAGAACACTGAAGCTTTCTTT

clone_size: NA
d_call: TRBD2
j_call: TRBJ2-1
v_call: TRBV6-5
cdr3_aa: CASSQQRGNEQFF
cdr3_nt: TGTGCCAGCAGTCAACAGCGGGGGAATGAGCAGTTCTTC

clone_size: NA
d_call: NA
j_call: TRBJ2-1
v_call: TRBV18
cdr3_aa: CASSPSTGNNEQFF
cdr3_nt: TGTGCCAGCTCACCAAGTACAGGGAACAATGAGCAGTTCTTC

clone_size: NA
d_call: TRBD2
j_call: TRBJ2-1
v_call: TRBV6-5
cdr3_aa: CASTTISGDYNEQFF
cdr3_nt: TGTGCCAGCACTACGATTAGCGGGGATTACAATGAGCAGTTCTTC

clone_size: NA
d_call: NA
j_call: TRBJ2-7
v_call: TRBV10-1
cdr3_aa: CASSYGPSYEQYF
cdr3_nt: TGCGCCAGCAGTTATGGCCCCTCCTACGAGCAGTACTTC

clone_size: NA
d_call: NA
j_call: TRBJ1-5
v_call: TRBV30
cdr3_aa: CAWSVRGNQPQHF
cdr3_nt: TGTGCCTGGAGTGTAAGGGGAAATCAGCCCCAGCATTTT

clone_size: NA
d_call: NA
j_call: TRBJ2-7
v_call: TRBV5-1
cdr3_aa: CASSSTGSSAEQYF
cdr3_nt: TGCGCCAGCAGCTCCACGGGATCGTCAGCCGAGCAGTACTTC

clone_size: NA
d_call: NA
j_call: TRBJ1-2
v_call: TRBV5-4
cdr3_aa: CASSLVEGAKNLYGYTF
cdr3_nt: TGTGCCAGCAGCTTGGTAGAAGGGGCGAAAAATCTCTATGGCTACACCTTC

clone_size: NA
d_call: TRBD1
j_call: TRBJ2-5
v_call: TRBV7-7
cdr3_aa: CASSLVPGQGKETQYF
cdr3_nt: TGTGCCAGCAGCTTAGTCCCGGGACAGGGAAAAGAGACCCAGTACTTC

clone_size: NA
d_call: TRBD1
j_call: TRBJ1-6
v_call: TRBV6-6
cdr3_aa: CASSSGQRASPLHF
cdr3_nt: TGTGCCAGCAGTTCGGGACAGCGGGCTTCACCCCTCCACTTT

clone_size: NA
d_call: NA
j_call: TRBJ2-2
v_call: TRBV5-1
cdr3_aa: CASTHSGTNTGELFF
cdr3_nt: TGCGCCAGCACCCATTCCGGGACGAACACCGGGGAGCTGTTTTTT

clone_size: NA
d_call: NA
j_call: TRBJ1-2
v_call: TRBV9
cdr3_aa: CASGTGGGLSYGYTF
cdr3_nt: TGTGCCAGCGGAACCGGGGGGGGGCTCAGCTATGGCTACACCTTC

clone_size: NA
d_call: TRBD1
j_call: TRBJ2-7
v_call: TRBV7-6
cdr3_aa: CASSHLDRGREQYF
cdr3_nt: TGTGCCAGCAGCCACCTGGACAGGGGTAGGGAGCAGTACTTC

clone_size: NA
d_call: TRBD2
j_call: TRBJ2-3
v_call: TRBV10-3
cdr3_aa: CAISALREGATDTQYF
cdr3_nt: TGTGCCATCAGTGCGTTGCGGGAGGGGGCCACAGATACGCAGTATTTT

clone_size: NA
d_call: NA
j_call: TRBJ2-7
v_call: TRBV10-1
cdr3_aa: CASSESRTVAYEQYF
cdr3_nt: TGCGCCAGCAGTGAGTCCCGGACTGTTGCCTACGAGCAGTACTTC

clone_size: NA
d_call: NA
j_call: TRBJ1-5
v_call: TRBV7-9
cdr3_aa: CASAAGGNQPQHF
cdr3_nt: TGTGCCAGCGCTGCGGGGGGCAATCAGCCCCAGCATTTT

clone_size: NA
d_call: NA
j_call: TRBJ2-5
v_call: TRBV5-1
cdr3_aa: CASSSVRQETQYF
cdr3_nt: TGCGCCAGCAGCTCAGTACGCCAAGAGACCCAGTACTTC

clone_size: once
d_call: NA
j_call: TRBJ1-2
v_call: TRBV18
cdr3_aa: CASSPGFGQGPGYTF
cdr3_nt: TGTGCCAGCTCACCCGGATTCGGTCAGGGGCCTGGCTACACCTTC

clone_size: few
d_call: TRBD1
j_call: TRBJ2-5
v_call: TRBV5-1
cdr3_aa: CASSYGTGGGGETQYF
cdr3_nt: TGCGCCAGCAGCTACGGGACAGGGGGGGGAGGAGAGACCCAGTACTTC

clone_size: NA
d_call: NA
j_call: TRBJ2-5
v_call: TRBV6-5
cdr3_aa: CASSSRTRGQETQYF
cdr3_nt: TGTGCCAGCAGCTCCAGGACAAGGGGCCAAGAGACCCAGTACTTC

clone_size: NA
d_call: TRBD2
j_call: TRBJ2-3
v_call: TRBV5-1
cdr3_aa: CASSFSGRASDTQYF
cdr3_nt: TGCGCCAGCAGCTTCAGCGGGAGGGCCTCAGATACGCAGTATTTT

clone_size: NA
d_call: NA
j_call: TRBJ1-1
v_call: TRBV11-1
cdr3_aa: CASSPDRFRQNTEAFF
cdr3_nt: TGTGCCAGCAGCCCTGACAGATTTCGACAGAACACTGAAGCTTTCTTT

clone_size: NA
d_call: NA
j_call: TRBJ2-4
v_call: TRBV13
cdr3_aa: CASSLVGLGEGNIQYF
cdr3_nt: TGTGCCAGCAGCTTAGTCGGTCTCGGGGAAGGAAACATTCAGTACTTC

clone_size: once
d_call: TRBD2
j_call: TRBJ2-1
v_call: TRBV7-2
cdr3_aa: CASSFSGGAHEQFF
cdr3_nt: TGTGCCAGCAGCTTTAGCGGGGGGGCCCATGAGCAGTTCTTC

clone_size: NA
d_call: TRBD1
j_call: TRBJ1-1
v_call: TRBV7-9
cdr3_aa: CASSSTSGTGEDTEAFF
cdr3_nt: TGTGCCAGCAGCTCAACCTCCGGGACAGGGGAGGATACTGAAGCTTTCTTT

clone_size: NA
d_call: TRBD2
j_call: TRBJ2-3
v_call: TRBV7-9
cdr3_aa: CASSSLGSGKTSTDTQYF
cdr3_nt: TGTGCCAGCAGCTCACTCGGAAGCGGGAAAACTAGCACAGATACGCAGTATTTT

clone_size: NA
d_call: NA
j_call: TRBJ1-5
v_call: TRBV7-2
cdr3_aa: CASSLTVDQPQHF
cdr3_nt: TGTGCCAGCAGCTTAACAGTGGATCAGCCCCAGCATTTT

clone_size: NA
d_call: NA
j_call: TRBJ1-6
v_call: TRBV10-3
cdr3_aa: CAIRAGENSPLHF
cdr3_nt: TGTGCCATCCGGGCAGGGGAAAATTCACCCCTCCACTTT

clone_size: NA
d_call: NA
j_call: TRBJ2-1
v_call: TRBV7-9
cdr3_aa: CASSLVNPGDNEQFF
cdr3_nt: TGTGCCAGCAGCTTAGTAAATCCCGGGGACAATGAGCAGTTCTTC

clone_size: once
d_call: NA
j_call: TRBJ2-2
v_call: TRBV7-9
cdr3_aa: CASSFRTGELFF
cdr3_nt: TGTGCCAGCAGCTTCAGAACCGGGGAGCTGTTTTTT

clone_size: NA
d_call: TRBD2
j_call: TRBJ2-1
v_call: TRBV4-2
cdr3_aa: CASSPGLAGGPDYNEQFF
cdr3_nt: TGTGCCAGCAGCCCTGGACTAGCGGGAGGGCCGGACTACAATGAGCAGTTCTTC

clone_size: NA
d_call: TRBD2
j_call: TRBJ2-2
v_call: TRBV13
cdr3_aa: CASSPGLAGGRRRTGELFF
cdr3_nt: TGTGCCAGCAGCCCAGGACTAGCGGGAGGGCGGAGGAGGACCGGGGAGCTGTTTTTT

clone_size: NA
d_call: NA
j_call: TRBJ2-5
v_call: TRBV7-9
cdr3_aa: CASTGQTQETQYF
cdr3_nt: TGTGCCAGCACTGGACAGACCCAAGAGACCCAGTACTTC

clone_size: NA
d_call: TRBD1
j_call: TRBJ2-7
v_call: TRBV14
cdr3_aa: CASSQKLTGAEQYF
cdr3_nt: TGTGCCAGCAGCCAAAAATTAACAGGGGCCGAGCAGTACTTC

clone_size: NA
d_call: TRBD1
j_call: TRBJ2-7
v_call: TRBV9
cdr3_aa: CASSVGQGEAYEQYF
cdr3_nt: TGTGCCAGCAGCGTCGGACAGGGCGAAGCCTACGAGCAGTACTTC

clone_size: NA
d_call: TRBD1
j_call: TRBJ1-2
v_call: TRBV9
cdr3_aa: CASSVRGGTGFGDYGYTF
cdr3_nt: TGTGCCAGCAGCGTCCGAGGGGGGACAGGGTTTGGTGACTATGGCTACACCTTC

clone_size: NA
d_call: TRBD1
j_call: TRBJ2-7
v_call: TRBV5-1
cdr3_aa: CASSSGTVQGEQYF
cdr3_nt: TGCGCCAGCAGCTCGGGGACAGTTCAGGGGGAGCAGTACTTC

clone_size: NA
d_call: TRBD1
j_call: TRBJ1-2
v_call: TRBV2
cdr3_aa: CASSEGGQGYGYTF
cdr3_nt: TGTGCCAGCAGTGAAGGCGGACAGGGGTATGGCTACACCTTC

clone_size: NA
d_call: TRBD2
j_call: TRBJ2-1
v_call: TRBV7-2
cdr3_aa: CASSLRGGDEQFF
cdr3_nt: TGTGCCAGCAGCTTACGGGGGGGCGATGAGCAGTTCTTC

clone_size: NA
d_call: NA
j_call: TRBJ2-3
v_call: TRBV9
cdr3_aa: CASSPQGWSRTDTQYF
cdr3_nt: TGTGCCAGCAGTCCCCAGGGCTGGAGTCGCACAGATACGCAGTATTTT

clone_size: NA
d_call: TRBD2
j_call: TRBJ2-3
v_call: TRBV7-2
cdr3_aa: CASSLLAGASDTQYF
cdr3_nt: TGTGCCAGCAGCTTACTAGCGGGAGCCTCAGATACGCAGTATTTT

clone_size: NA
d_call: TRBD1
j_call: TRBJ1-2
v_call: TRBV29-1
cdr3_aa: CSVEAAGGYGYTF
cdr3_nt: TGCAGCGTTGAAGCGGCAGGGGGCTATGGCTACACCTTC

clone_size: NA
d_call: NA
j_call: TRBJ1-5
v_call: TRBV25-1
cdr3_aa: CASSELSTGNSNQPQHF
cdr3_nt: TGTGCCAGCAGTGAACTCTCGACGGGAAATAGCAATCAGCCCCAGCATTTT

clone_size: NA
d_call: TRBD1
j_call: TRBJ2-3
v_call: TRBV4-2
cdr3_aa: CASSQGSRGSTDTQYF
cdr3_nt: TGTGCCAGCAGCCAAGGAAGCAGGGGGAGCACAGATACGCAGTATTTT